This T cell receptor beta chain derives from a study of T-cell reconstitution after alpha-beta-depleted transplantation in children. For TCRbeta, the library was prepared with unique molecular identifiers. Via MiXCR, TCRdb re-called the PCR reads, giving one row per CDR3 protein. Here the sample spans about 540,000 distinct CDR3 sequences, about a sixth being singletons. J lost 7 bases, V lost 2 bases, and 1 base had no gene match. The CDR3 spans 12 residues. This chain uses TRBV12-3 or TRBV12-4 with TRBJ1-2; 7 bases are shared with TRBD1. Here the sequenced sample was PBMCs from the stem cell graft donor, taken from the stem cell graft. This clonotype was sampled from a human donor who donated a stem cell graft to a child with acute lymphoblastic leukemia. The CDR3, as DNA: TGTGCCAGCAGTTTACCAGGGGGTGGCTACACCTTC. It encodes CASSLPGGGYTF.